This TCR beta chain emerged from a study of CD8 T cells in Susac syndrome. Random-hexamer reverse transcription was applied to roughly 0.45 to 1 ug RNA. immunoSEQ multiplex PCR amplified TCR beta CDR3 across 54 Vbeta, 13 Jbeta. TCRdb passed the immunoSEQ multiplex PCR reads through MiXCR, listing each CDR3 protein once. The sample includes just over 150,000 distinct CDR3 sequences, roughly 94% seen only once; the top ten take more than 0.2%. Germline-derived CDR1 and CDR2 are DFQATT and SNEGSKA (reference sequence). CDR3 length: 14 residues. Deletions cut 4 bases from V and 7 bases from J, with 17 bases between. Sequencing targeted TCR beta in T cells from blood (CD8+ and CD4+). Isolation of CD8+ and CD4+ T cells was performed negatively, whereas enrichment of TEMRA cells was done by FACS.

Sequenced input: CD8+ T cells from PBMCs. The V call is TRBV20-1, the J call TRBJ2-1; D possibly uses TRBD1 or TRBD2 (6 bases each). The sequence derives from a human donor with multiple sclerosis. Written as DNA, the CDR3 is TGCAGTGCTACCGAGCCTCGGGGGCGTAATGAGCAGTTCTTC. Translation: CSATEPRGRNEQFF.